This is a list of T cell receptor beta chains from one sample in a study of OX40 agonist ivuxolimab in advanced cancers. Clones were read by immunoSEQ multiplex PCR, and TCRdb kept only the in-frame ones, dropping some. Counted here are more than 50,000 clones, roughly 86% occurring once; the ten biggest clones make up approximately 4.8%. Sequencing used CD4+ or CD8+ T cells sorted from blood, obtained in a trial of the OX40 agonist ivuxolimab. Every receptor here comes from an adult with an advanced solid tumor such as melanoma, head and neck, liver or kidney cancer. The CDR3 runs from the conserved cysteine through the conserved F or W. Each record gives: clone size, J gene, V gene, D gene, CDR3 DNA, CDR3 protein. The D gene is left open where the match is weak. A row's size may be missing; if present it is once, few, many or a size class.

size: -; J: TRBJ2-7; V: TRBV27; D: -; DNA: TGTGCCAGCAGACCGGACGGTAGAGCGGCAGGGGAGCAGTACTTC; CDR3: CASRPDGRAAGEQYF
size: -; J: TRBJ2-3; V: TRBV18; D: -; DNA: TGTGCCAGCTCACCACGGCAGGGGAAAGATACGCAGTATTTT; CDR3: CASSPRQGKDTQYF
size: -; J: TRBJ2-7; V: TRBV5-1; D: -; DNA: TGCGCCAGCAGCTGGGGCGGCAGCTCCTACGAGCAGTACTTC; CDR3: CASSWGGSSYEQYF
size: -; J: TRBJ2-3; V: TRBV2; D: -; DNA: TGTGCCAGCAGACAGGGCACGCAGTATTTT; CDR3: CASRQGTQYF
size: -; J: TRBJ2-5; V: TRBV12-5; D: -; DNA: TGTGCTAGTGGAGCGGGCACTTCTGAGACCCAGTACTTC; CDR3: CASGAGTSETQYF
size: -; J: TRBJ2-2; V: TRBV6-5; D: -; DNA: TGTGCCAGCAGTTACGGGGGACCAAAAACCGGGGAGCTGTTTTTT; CDR3: CASSYGGPKTGELFF
size: -; J: TRBJ1-1; V: TRBV10-3; D: -; DNA: TGTGCCATCAGCGTACAGGGAGGGGTCACTGAAGCTTTCTTT; CDR3: CAISVQGGVTEAFF
size: -; J: TRBJ1-5; V: TRBV28; D: TRBD1; DNA: TGTGCCAGCAGTTTAGGGGACAGGGATAGTCAGCCCCAGCATTTT; CDR3: CASSLGDRDSQPQHF
size: -; J: TRBJ1-5; V: TRBV10-2; D: TRBD1; DNA: TGCGCCAGCAGCGGACAGGGCTTGGATCAGCCCCAGCATTTT; CDR3: CASSGQGLDQPQHF
size: -; J: TRBJ2-7; V: TRBV6-6; D: -; DNA: TGTGCCAGCCAACAGCCGGGGATAGGGGGCTACGAGCAGTACTTC; CDR3: CASQQPGIGGYEQYF
size: few; J: TRBJ1-1; V: TRBV20-1; D: TRBD1; DNA: TGCAGTGCTCGACAGGGGACTGAAGCTTTCTTT; CDR3: CSARQGTEAFF
size: -; J: TRBJ2-1; V: TRBV5-1; D: -; DNA: TGCGCCAGCAGCTTTAGACGGGGGACCTCCTACAATGAGCAGTTCTTC; CDR3: CASSFRRGTSYNEQFF
size: few; J: TRBJ1-6; V: TRBV6-6; D: -; DNA: TGTGCCAGCAGGGGTGAGAGCTATAATTCACCCCTCCACTTT; CDR3: CASRGESYNSPLHF
size: -; J: TRBJ2-3; V: TRBV6-5; D: -; DNA: TGTGCCAGCAGTTACGAGGGACTGGAGGCAGATACGCAGTATTTT; CDR3: CASSYEGLEADTQYF
size: -; J: TRBJ1-1; V: TRBV6-6; D: -; DNA: TGTGCCAGCAAAGGTGGGGACACTGAAGCTTTCTTT; CDR3: CASKGGDTEAFF